This T cell receptor (beta chain) was profiled in a study of response to subunit inactivated influenza vaccine. The CDR3 covers 15 residues. V was clipped by 9 bases and J by 0 bases, with 12 bases between them. TCRdb analysed the RT-PCR reads with MiXCR anew, one entry per CDR3 protein. The sample includes fewer than 200,000 distinct CDR3 sequences, 9.2% of them seen just once. The chain recombines TRBV12-3 or TRBV12-4 with TRBJ2-6; D unresolved. The clonotype comes from a man in his fifties or sixties who received an inactivated influenza vaccine. The material sequenced was non-naive T cells sorted from PBMCs, taken on the day of vaccination. The CDR3 nucleotides are TGTGCCAGTATAGACACCCGCTCTGGGGCCAACGTCCTGACTTTC. Translation gives CASIDTRSGANVLTF.